This TCR beta chain was sequenced during a study of vaccination and CD4 T cells after COVID-19. At the level of the study: Controls had a CEFX pool, an HIV-1 Nef pool, or no peptide added.

Looked up from germline, CDR1 is SEHNR and CDR2 is FQNEAQ (reference sequence). CDR3 length: 14 amino acids. Trimming pared 4 bases from V and 7 bases from J, leaving 13 bases between. A remark on this clonotype: Antigen: not known.

Treatment meaning: roughly 10-day PBMC culture with coronavirus spike peptide pools or control peptides (ViraFEST assay). Sequenced with the Oncomine TCR Beta short-read assay was DNA taken from cultured CD4+ T cells. TCRdb called the PCR reads again in MiXCR, with one record for every CDR3 protein. This table holds roughly 20,000 distinct CDR3 sequences, 40% found once. This rearrangement joins TRBV7-9 to TRBJ2-2; D may be TRBD2 (6 bases). The TCR was taken from a human donor who had recovered from COVID-19. Sequencing was performed on CD4+ T cells from blood, cultured in vitro, taken after SARS-CoV-2 vaccination. CDR3 nucleotides: TGTGCCAGCAGCTACCGAACGGGGGTCGGGGAGCTGTTTTTT. Protein: CASSYRTGVGELFF.